These T cell receptor beta chains were read from a single sample in a study of graft-versus-host responses after intestinal transplantation. The data were produced by immunoSEQ multiplex PCR, yet TCRdb's version contains in-frame clones alone and is incomplete. The sample lists approximately 86,000 clones, 91% occurring once. These TCRs' antigens remain unknown. The specimen was unstimulated CD4+ T cells sorted from spleen or lymph node cells, collected before intestinal transplant. These receptors all stem from a human donor who received an intestinal transplant. CDR3s include the opening cysteine and the closing phenylalanine or tryptophan. Each record gives: clone size, V gene, CDR3 protein. Clone size is stated in some rows and not others, as once, few, many or a class when expanded.

>NA|TRBV7-2
CASSRTGLYEQYF
>NA|TRBV30
CAWSPGLAGVNEQFF
>NA|TRBV30
CAWSVYRDYGYTF
>NA|TRBV25-1
CASSDVRNTIYF
>once|TRBV19
CASSVEGGVYGYTF
>NA|TRBV11-2
CASSLGPRSPSYEQYF
>NA|TRBV30
CAWSVPPGQRLGYTF
>NA|TRBV25-1
CASSGGQGRRAFF
>NA|TRBV19
CASSSLPRTSDYGYTF
>NA|TRBV29-1
CSVPVGLSNTEAFF
>NA|TRBV6-5
CASSYSANYEQYF
>NA|TRBV7-8
CASSLDPVDTGELFF
>NA|TRBV7-2
CASSLTSGGAPTDTQYF
>NA|TRBV5-1
CASSSGQKLYEQYF
>once|TRBV29-1
CSVAPMPGTEQYF
>NA|TRBV5-4
CASSLRGNYGYTF
>NA|TRBV6-6
CASTRRQGGGTDTQYF
>once|TRBV19
CASSIVGQPQHF
>once|TRBV4-3
CASSQDLWQGSTGELFF
>NA|TRBV4-1
CASSLLPTDPRQFF
>NA|TRBV4-1
CASSQRASGGLGSSTDTQYF
>once|TRBV28
CASNGGGSYEQYF
>NA|TRBV18
CASSPPEGGTGDNSPLHF
>NA|TRBV5-1
CASSFNGETQYF
>once|TRBV7-2
CASETGFGYTF
>NA|TRBV29-1
CSVSRGGGVAFF
>NA|TRBV12-2
CASRLKGGGGRTDTQYF
>NA|TRBV18
CASSPAAGSPLHF
>NA|TRBV25-1
CASREGGQGNTEAFF
>NA|TRBV20-1
CSAQGNTEAFF
>NA|TRBV19
CASSMRQVIMNTEAFF
>NA|TRBV7-8
CASSLAPGGDYGYTF
>few|TRBV6-6
CASSASRGQPQHF
>NA|TRBV5-4
CASSTPQQEGFSTDTQYF
>NA|TRBV10-3
CAISGQTGQETQYF
>NA|TRBV5-4
CASSLDQGTYGYTF
>NA|TRBV19
CASSIARTGGNEQFF
>NA|TRBV29-1
CSVEKGLTDTQYF
>NA|TRBV12-5
CASGTRGTVQGEQFF
>NA|TRBV5-1
CASTWGTGGYEQYF
>NA|TRBV19
CASSIRTVNSNQPQHF
>NA|TRBV2
CASAPVGRSQETQYF
>NA|TRBV9
CASSVSGEGEKLFF
>NA|TRBV5-1
CASSLAAGTDTEAFF
>NA|TRBV7-2
CASSLGQGLRSQPQHF
>NA|TRBV27
CASSWTGNYGYTF
>NA|TRBV9
CASSTTGGGGSSLHF
>NA|TRBV7-8
CASSLGRLTGNNSPLHF